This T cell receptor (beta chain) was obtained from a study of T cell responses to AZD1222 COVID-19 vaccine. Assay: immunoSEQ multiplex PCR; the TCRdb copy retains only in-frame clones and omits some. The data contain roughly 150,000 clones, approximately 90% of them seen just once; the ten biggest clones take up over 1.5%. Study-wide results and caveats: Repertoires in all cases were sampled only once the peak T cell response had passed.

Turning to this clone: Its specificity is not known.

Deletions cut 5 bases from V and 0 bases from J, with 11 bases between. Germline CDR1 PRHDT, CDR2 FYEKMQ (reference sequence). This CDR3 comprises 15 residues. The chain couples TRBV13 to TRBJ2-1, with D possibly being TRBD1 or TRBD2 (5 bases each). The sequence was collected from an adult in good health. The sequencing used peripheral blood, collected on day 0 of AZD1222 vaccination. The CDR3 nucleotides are TGTGCCAGCAGCCGGGACGGAAGCTCCTACAATGAGCAGTTCTTC. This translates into CASSRDGSSYNEQFF.